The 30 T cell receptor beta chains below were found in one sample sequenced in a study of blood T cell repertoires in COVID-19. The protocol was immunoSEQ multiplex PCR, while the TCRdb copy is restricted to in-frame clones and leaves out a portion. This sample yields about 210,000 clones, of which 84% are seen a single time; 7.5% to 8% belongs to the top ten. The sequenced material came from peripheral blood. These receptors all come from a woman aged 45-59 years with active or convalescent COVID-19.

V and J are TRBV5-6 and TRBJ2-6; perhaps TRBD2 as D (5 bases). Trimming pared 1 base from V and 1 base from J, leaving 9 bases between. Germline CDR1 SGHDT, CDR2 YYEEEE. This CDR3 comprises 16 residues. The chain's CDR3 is CASSLFSGSGANVLTF. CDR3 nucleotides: TGTGCCAGCAGCTTGTTCTCGGGATCTGGGGCCAACGTCCTGACTTTC.

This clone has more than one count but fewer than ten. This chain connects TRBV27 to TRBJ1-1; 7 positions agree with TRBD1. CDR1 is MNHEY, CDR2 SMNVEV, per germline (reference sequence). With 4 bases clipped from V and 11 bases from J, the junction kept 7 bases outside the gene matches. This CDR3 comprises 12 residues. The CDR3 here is CASSSTGVRAFF. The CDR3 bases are TGTGCCAGCAGTTCCACAGGGGTAAGGGCTTTCTTT.

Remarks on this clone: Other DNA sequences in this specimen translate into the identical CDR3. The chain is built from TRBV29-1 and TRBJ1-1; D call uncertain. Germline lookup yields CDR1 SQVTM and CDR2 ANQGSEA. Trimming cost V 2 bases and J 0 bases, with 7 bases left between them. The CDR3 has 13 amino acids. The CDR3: CSVERGLNTEAFF. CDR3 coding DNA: TGCAGCGTTGAACGCGGGTTGAACACTGAAGCTTTCTTT.

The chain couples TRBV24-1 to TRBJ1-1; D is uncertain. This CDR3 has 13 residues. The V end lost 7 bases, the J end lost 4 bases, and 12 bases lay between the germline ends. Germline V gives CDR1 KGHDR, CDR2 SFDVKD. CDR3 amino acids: CATRSVGSTEAFF. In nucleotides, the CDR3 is TGTGCCACCAGGAGTGTAGGGAGCACTGAAGCTTTCTTT.

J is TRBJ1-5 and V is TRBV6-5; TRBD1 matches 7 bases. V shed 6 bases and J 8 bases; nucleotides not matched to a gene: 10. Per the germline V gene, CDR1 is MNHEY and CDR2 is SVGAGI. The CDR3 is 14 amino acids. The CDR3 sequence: CASRLQGGGEPQHF. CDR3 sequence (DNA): TGTGCCAGCAGGCTCCAGGGGGGCGGGGAGCCCCAGCATTTT.

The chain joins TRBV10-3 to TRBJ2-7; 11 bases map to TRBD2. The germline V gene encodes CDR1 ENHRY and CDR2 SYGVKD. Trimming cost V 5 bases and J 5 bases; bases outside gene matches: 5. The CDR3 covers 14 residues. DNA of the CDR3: TGTGCCATCAGTCGACTAGCGGGGCAAAACGAGCAGTACTTC. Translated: CAISRLAGQNEQYF.

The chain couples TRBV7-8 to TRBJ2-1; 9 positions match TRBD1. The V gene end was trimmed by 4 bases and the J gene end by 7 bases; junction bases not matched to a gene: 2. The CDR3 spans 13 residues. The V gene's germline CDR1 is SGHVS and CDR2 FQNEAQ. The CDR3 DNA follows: TGTGCCAGCAGCTCTGACAGGGGGAATGAGCAGTTCTTC. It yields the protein CASSSDRGNEQFF.

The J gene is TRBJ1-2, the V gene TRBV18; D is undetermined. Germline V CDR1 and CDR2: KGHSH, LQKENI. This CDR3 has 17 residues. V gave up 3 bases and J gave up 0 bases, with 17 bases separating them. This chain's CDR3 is CASSPLPGDGANYGYTF. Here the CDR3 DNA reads TGTGCCAGCTCACCCCTACCGGGAGACGGAGCTAACTATGGCTACACCTTC.

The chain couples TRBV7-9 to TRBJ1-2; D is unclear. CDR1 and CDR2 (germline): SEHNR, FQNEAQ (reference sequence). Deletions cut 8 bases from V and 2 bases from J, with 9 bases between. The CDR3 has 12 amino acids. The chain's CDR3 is CASGQANYGYTF. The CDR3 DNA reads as TGTGCCAGCGGTCAGGCGAACTATGGCTACACCTTC.

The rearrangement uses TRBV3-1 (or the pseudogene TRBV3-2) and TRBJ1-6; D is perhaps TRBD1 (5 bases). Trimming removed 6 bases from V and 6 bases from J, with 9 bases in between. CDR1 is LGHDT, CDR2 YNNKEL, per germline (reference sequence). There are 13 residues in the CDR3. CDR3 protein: CASSRQTNSPLHF. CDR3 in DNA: TGTGCCAGCAGTCGACAGACTAATTCACCCCTCCACTTT.

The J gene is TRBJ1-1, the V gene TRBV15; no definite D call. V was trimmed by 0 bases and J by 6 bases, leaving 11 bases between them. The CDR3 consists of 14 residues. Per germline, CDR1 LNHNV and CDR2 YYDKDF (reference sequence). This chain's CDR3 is CATSRDGEVSEAFF. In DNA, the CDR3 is TGTGCCACCAGCAGAGATGGGGAGGTATCTGAAGCTTTCTTT.

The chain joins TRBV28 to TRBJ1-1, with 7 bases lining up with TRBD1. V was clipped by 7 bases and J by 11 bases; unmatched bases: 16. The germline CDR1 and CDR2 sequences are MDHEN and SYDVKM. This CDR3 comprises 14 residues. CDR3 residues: CASNPDRRRTRAFF. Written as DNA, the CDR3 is TGTGCCAGCAACCCGGACAGGCGACGAACTAGGGCTTTCTTT.

CDR3: CASSIVQAKSYTF. CDR3 DNA: TGTGCCAGTAGTATAGTTCAGGCAAAAAGCTACACCTTC. The genes are TRBV19 and TRBJ1-2; D remains unclear. The germline gives CDR1 LNHDA, CDR2 SQIVND (reference sequence). Trimming left V 1 base short and J 9 bases short, with 12 bases between. This CDR3 region has 13 residues.

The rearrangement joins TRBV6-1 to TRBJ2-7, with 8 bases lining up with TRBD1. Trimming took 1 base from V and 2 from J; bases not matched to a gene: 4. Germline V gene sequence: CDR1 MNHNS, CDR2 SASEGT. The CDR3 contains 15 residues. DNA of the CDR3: TGTGCCAGCAGTGAAGTTCAGGGGGCGGCCTACGAGCAGTACGTC. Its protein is CASSEVQGAAYEQYV.

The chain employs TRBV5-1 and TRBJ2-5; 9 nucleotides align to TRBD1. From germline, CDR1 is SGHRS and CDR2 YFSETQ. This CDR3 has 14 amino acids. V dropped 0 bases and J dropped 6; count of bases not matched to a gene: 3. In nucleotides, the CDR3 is TGCGCCAGCAGCTTGGAGGGACAGGGAAAGACCCAGTACTTC. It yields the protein CASSLEGQGKTQYF.

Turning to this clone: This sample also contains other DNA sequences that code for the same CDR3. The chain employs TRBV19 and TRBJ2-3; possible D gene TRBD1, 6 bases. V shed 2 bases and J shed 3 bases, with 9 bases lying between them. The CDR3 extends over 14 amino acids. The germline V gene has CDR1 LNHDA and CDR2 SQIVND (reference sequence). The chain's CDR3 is CASSINRATDTQYF. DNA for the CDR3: TGTGCCAGTAGTATAAACAGGGCAACAGATACGCAGTATTTT.

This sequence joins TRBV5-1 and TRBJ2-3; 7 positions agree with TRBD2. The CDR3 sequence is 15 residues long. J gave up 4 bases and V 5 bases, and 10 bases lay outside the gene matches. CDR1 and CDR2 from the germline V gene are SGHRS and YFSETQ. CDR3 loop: CASRPREDRADTQYF. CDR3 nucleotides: TGCGCCAGCAGGCCTCGGGAGGATCGGGCAGATACGCAGTATTTT.

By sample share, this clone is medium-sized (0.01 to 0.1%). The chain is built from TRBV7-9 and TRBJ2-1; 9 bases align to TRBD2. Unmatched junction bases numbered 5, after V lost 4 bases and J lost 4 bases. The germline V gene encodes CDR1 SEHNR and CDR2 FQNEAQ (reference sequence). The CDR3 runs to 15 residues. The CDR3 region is CASSSLSGSYNEQFF. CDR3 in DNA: TGTGCCAGCAGCTCCCTTAGCGGGAGTTACAATGAGCAGTTCTTC.

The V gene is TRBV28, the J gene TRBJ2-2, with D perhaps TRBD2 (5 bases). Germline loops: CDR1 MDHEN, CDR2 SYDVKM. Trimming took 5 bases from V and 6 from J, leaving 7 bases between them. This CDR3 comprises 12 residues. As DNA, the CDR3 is TGTGCCAGCAGTCGAGGGCCCGGGGAGCTGTTTTTT. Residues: CASSRGPGELFF. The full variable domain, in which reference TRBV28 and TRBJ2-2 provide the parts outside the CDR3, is DVKVTQSSRYLVKRTGEKVFLECVQDMDHENMFWYRQDPGLGLRLIYFSYDVKMKEKGDIPEGYSVSREKKERFSLILESASTNQTSMYLCASSRGPGELFFGEGSRLTVL.

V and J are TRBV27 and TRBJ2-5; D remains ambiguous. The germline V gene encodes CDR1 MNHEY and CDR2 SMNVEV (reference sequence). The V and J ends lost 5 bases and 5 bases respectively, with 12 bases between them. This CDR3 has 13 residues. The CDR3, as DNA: TGTGCCAGCAGTCAACGTCCCCGGGAGACCCAGTACTTC. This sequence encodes CASSQRPRETQYF.

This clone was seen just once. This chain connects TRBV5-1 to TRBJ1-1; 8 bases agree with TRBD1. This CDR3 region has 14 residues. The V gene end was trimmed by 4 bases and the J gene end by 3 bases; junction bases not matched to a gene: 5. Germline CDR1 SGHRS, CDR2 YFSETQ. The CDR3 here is CASSVDRVDTEAFF. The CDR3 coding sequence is TGCGCCAGCAGCGTGGACAGGGTGGACACTGAAGCTTTCTTT. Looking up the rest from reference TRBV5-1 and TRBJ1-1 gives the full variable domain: KAGVTQTPRYLIKTRGQQVTLSCSPISGHRSVSWYQQTPGQGLQFLFEYFSETQRNKGNFPGRFSGRQFSNSRSEMNVSTLELGDSALYLCASSVDRVDTEAFFGQGTRLTVV.

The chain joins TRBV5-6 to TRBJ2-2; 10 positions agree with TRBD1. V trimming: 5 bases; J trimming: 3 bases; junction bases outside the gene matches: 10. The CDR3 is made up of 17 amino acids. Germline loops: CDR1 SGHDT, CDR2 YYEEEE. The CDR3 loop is CASSLMFGTGDTGELFF. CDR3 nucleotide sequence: TGTGCCAGCAGTTTGATGTTCGGGACAGGGGACACCGGGGAGCTGTTTTTT.

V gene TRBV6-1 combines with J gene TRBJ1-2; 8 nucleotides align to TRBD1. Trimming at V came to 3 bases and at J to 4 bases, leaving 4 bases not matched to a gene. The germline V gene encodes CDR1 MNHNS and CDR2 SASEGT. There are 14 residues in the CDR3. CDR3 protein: CASSDRDRSYGYTF. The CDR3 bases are TGTGCCAGCAGTGACAGGGACAGGAGCTATGGCTACACCTTC.

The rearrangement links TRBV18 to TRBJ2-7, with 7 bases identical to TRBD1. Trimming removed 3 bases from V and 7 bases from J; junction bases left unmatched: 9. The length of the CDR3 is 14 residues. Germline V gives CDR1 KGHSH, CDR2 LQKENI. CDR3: CASSPLRQGGEQYF. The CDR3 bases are TGTGCCAGCTCACCCCTTCGACAGGGCGGTGAGCAGTACTTC.

This CDR3 is CASSVTDRARETQYF. CDR3 bases: TGCGCCAGCAGTGTGACCGACAGGGCGAGAGAGACCCAGTACTTC. The gene calls are TRBV10-2 and TRBJ2-5; 7 nucleotides line up with TRBD1. The CDR3 contains 15 residues. The V segment lost 4 bases and the J segment 4 bases; nucleotides outside the gene matches: 9. CDR1 WSHSY and CDR2 SAAADI come from the germline V gene.

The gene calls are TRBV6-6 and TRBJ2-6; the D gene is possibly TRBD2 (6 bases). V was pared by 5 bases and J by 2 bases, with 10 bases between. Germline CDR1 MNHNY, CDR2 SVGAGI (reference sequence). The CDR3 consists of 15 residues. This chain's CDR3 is CASSVREAGANVLTF. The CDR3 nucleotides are TGTGCCAGCAGTGTCAGGGAGGCTGGGGCCAACGTCCTGACTTTC.

The DNA of the CDR3 is TGTGCCAGCAGCCAACCCAGAGCGGGGGTAAGCTCCTACGAGCAGTACTTC. Amino acid sequence: CASSQPRAGVSSYEQYF. The chain links TRBV11-2 to TRBJ2-7, with 8 bases identical to TRBD2. J gave up 0 bases and V 5 bases, and 12 bases lay outside the gene matches. Germline CDR1 SGHAT, CDR2 FQNNGV. This CDR3 has 17 amino acids.

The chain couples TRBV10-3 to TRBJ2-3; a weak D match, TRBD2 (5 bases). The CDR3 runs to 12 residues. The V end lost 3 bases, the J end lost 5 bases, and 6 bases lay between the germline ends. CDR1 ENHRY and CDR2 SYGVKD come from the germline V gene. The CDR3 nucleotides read TGTGCCATCAGTGATGGAGGAGATACGCAGTATTTT. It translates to CAISDGGDTQYF.

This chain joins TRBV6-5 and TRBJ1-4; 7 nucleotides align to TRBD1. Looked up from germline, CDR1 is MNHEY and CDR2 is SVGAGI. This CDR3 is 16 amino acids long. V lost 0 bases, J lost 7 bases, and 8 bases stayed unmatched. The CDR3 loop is CASSYSTGRGGEKLFF. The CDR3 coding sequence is TGTGCCAGCAGTTACTCGACAGGGCGGGGTGGTGAAAAACTGTTTTTT.

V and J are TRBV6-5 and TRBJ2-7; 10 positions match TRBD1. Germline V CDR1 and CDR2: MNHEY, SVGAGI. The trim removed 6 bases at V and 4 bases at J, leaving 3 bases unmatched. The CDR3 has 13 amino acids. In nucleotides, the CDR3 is TGTGCCAGCAGAAGGGGACAGGGGTACGAGCAGTACTTC. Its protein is CASRRGQGYEQYF.